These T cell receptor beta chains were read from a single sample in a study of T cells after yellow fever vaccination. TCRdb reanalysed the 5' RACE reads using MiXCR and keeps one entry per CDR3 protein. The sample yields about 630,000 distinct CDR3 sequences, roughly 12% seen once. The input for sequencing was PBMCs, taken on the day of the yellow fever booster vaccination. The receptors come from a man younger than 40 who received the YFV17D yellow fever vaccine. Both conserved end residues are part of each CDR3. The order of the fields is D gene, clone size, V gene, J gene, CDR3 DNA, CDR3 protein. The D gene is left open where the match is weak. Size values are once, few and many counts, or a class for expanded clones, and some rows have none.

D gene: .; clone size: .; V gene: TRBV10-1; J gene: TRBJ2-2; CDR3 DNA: TGCGCCAGCAGCACGGGACAGAACACCGGGGAGCTGTTTTTT; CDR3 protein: CASSTGQNTGELFF
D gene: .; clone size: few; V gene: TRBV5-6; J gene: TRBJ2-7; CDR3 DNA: TGTGCCAGCAGCTACGTCGCAGGAGCCGAGCAGTACTTC; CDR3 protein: CASSYVAGAEQYF
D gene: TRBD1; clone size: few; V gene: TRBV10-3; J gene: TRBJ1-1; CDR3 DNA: TGTGCCATCAGTGAACGACAGGGATCCACTGAAGCTTTCTTT; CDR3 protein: CAISERQGSTEAFF
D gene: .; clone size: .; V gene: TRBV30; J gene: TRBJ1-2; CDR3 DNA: TGTGCCTGGACCCGGGACGCCCGCCTTGGCTACACCTTC; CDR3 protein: CAWTRDARLGYTF
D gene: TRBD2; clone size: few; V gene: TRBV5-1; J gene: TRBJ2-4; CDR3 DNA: TGCGCCAGCAGCCCCAACGGCGGGACTACGAAATCTCTAGCCAAAAACATTCAGTACTTC; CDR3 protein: CASSPNGGTTKSLAKNIQYF
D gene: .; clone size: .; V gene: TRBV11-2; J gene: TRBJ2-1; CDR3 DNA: TGTGCCAGCAGCTTAGCTAGCTCCTACAATGAGCTGTTCTTC; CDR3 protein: CASSLASSYNELFF
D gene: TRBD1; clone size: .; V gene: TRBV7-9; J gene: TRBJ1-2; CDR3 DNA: TGTGCCAGCAGCCCAAACCCGGGACAGCATGGCTACACCTTC; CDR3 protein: CASSPNPGQHGYTF
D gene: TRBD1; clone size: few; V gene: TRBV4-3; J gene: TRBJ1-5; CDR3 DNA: TGCGCCAGCAGCCAAGAGACAGGGAATCAGCCCCAGCATTTT; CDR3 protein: CASSQETGNQPQHF
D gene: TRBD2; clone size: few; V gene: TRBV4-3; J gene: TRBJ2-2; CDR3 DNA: TGCGCCAGCAGCCAAGAGGCAGCGGGAAACACCGGGGAGCTGTTTTTT; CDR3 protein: CASSQEAAGNTGELFF
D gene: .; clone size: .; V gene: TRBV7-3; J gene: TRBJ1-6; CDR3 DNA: TGTGCCAGCAAGCAGGACTCCTATAATTCACCCCTCCACTTT; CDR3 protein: CASKQDSYNSPLHF
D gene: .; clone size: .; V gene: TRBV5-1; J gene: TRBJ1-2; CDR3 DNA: TGCGCCAGCAGCCGGGAGGGAAGTAACTATGGCTACACCTTC; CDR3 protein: CASSREGSNYGYTF